This T cell receptor beta chain is drawn from a study of tumor-infiltrating lymphocytes in primary liver carcinoma. As for the study in general: Those sampled were patients whose primary liver carcinoma was treated by surgical resection. General study results and limits: Lower overlap was observed for tumor-adjacent and tumor-blood pairs relative to tumor region pairs.

Total RNA amounting to around 530 ng was the source from which TCR beta cDNA was made with a constant-region primer. Construction of TCR beta libraries relied on three successive nested multiplex PCR rounds employing slightly modified ARM-PCR. A C-beta reverse primer was combined with TRBV1-TRBV30 forward primers in the first two PCR rounds, and each round had roughly 9 cycles. One entry per CDR3 protein results from TCRdb running MiXCR on the multiplex PCR reads. The sample records some 180,000 distinct CDR3 sequences, 60% being singletons. This CDR3 spans 16 amino acids. V shed 1 base and J shed 1 base, with 11 bases lying between them. Per germline, CDR1 SQVTM and CDR2 ANQGSEA. Germline DNA was also extracted, with blood RNA taken from unsorted whole blood. These patients lived with chronic HBV infection and had never been treated. Comments on this clonotype: Its specificity is not known.

Sequencing was carried out using peripheral blood. The V gene is TRBV29-1, the J gene TRBJ2-6, with a possible D match to TRBD1 (5 bases). The clonotype originates from a man in his forties with primary liver carcinoma and hepatitis B virus infection. The CDR3 DNA reads TGCAGCGTTGAAGGGGGCAGGGTGTCTGGGGCCAACGTCCTGACTTTC. It is translated as CSVEGGRVSGANVLTF.